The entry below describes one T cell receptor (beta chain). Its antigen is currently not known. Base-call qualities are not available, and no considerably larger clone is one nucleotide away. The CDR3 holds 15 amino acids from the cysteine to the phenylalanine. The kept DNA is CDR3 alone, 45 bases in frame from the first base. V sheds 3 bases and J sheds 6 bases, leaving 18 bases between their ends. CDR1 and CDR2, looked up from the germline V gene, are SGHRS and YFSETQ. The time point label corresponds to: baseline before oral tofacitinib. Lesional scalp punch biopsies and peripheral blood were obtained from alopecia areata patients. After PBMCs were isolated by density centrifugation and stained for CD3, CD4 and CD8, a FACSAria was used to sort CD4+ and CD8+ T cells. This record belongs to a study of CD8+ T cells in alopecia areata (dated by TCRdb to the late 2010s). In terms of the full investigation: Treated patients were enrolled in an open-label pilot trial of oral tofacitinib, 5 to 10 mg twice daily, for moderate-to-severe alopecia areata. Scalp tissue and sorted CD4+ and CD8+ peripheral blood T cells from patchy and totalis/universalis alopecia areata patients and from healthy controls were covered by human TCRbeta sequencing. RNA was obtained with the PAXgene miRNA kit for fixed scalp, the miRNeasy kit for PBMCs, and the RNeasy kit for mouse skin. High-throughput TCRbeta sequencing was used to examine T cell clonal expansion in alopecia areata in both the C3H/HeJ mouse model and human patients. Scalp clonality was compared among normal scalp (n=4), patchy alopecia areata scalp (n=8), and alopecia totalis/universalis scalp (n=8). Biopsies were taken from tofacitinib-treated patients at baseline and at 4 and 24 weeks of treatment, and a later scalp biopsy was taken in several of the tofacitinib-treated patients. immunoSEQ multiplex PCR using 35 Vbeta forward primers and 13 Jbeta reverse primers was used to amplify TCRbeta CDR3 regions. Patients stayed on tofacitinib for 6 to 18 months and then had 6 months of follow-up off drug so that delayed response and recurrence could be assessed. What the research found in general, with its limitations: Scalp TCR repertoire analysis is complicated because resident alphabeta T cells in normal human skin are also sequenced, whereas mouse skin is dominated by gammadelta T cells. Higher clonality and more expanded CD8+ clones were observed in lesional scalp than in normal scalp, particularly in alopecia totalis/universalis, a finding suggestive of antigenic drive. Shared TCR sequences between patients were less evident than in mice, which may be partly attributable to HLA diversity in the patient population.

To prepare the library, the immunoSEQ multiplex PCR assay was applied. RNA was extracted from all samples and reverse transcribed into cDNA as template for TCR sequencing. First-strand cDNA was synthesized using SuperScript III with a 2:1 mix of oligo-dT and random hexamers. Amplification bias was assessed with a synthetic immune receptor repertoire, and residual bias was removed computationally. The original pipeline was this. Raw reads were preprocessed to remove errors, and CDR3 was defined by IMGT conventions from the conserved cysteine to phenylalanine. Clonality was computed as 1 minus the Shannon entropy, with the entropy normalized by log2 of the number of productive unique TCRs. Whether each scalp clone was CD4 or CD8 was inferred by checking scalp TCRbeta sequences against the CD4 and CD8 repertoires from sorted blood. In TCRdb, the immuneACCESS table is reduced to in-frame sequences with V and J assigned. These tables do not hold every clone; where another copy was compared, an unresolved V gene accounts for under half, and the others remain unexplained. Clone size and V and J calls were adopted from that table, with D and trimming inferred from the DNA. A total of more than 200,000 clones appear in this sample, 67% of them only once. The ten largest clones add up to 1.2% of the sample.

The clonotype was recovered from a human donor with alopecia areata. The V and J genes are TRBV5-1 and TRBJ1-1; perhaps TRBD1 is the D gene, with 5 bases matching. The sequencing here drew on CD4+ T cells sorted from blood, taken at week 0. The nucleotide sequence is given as TGCGCCAGCAGCTCGGGACTCCTGAATGGAGCTGAAGCTTTCTTT. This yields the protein CASSSGLLNGAEAFF.